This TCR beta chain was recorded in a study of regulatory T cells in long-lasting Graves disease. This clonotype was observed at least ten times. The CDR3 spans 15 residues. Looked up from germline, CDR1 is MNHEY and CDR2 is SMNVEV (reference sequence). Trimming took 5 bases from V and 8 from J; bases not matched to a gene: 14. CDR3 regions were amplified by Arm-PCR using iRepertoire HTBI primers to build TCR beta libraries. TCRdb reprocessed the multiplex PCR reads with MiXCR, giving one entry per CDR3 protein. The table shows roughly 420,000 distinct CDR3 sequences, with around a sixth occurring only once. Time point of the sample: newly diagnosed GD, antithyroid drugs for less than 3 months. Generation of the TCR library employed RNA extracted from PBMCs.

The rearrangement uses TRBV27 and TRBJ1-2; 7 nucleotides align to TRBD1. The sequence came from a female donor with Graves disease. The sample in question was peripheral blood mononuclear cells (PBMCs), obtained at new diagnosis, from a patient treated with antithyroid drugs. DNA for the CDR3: TGTGCCAGCAGTCCTACGGTTCAGGCAGGGGGAGGCTACACCTTC. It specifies CASSPTVQAGGGYTF.